This T cell receptor (beta chain) was profiled in a study of early T cells in non-severe SARS-CoV-2 infection. Germline-derived CDR1 and CDR2 are SGHDT and YYEEEE. Trimming cost V 0 bases and J 0 bases, with 6 bases left between them. The CDR3 sequence is 14 residues long. In the library, individual cDNA molecules carried attached unique molecular identifiers. TCRdb processed the 5' RACE reads anew with MiXCR; each CDR3 protein has one entry. This table holds fewer than 130,000 distinct CDR3 sequences, roughly an eighth found once. The sequenced sample was whole blood, obtained at baseline. This clonotype originated in an adult who was a healthcare worker with PCR-confirmed SARS-CoV-2 infection or an uninfected control (not recorded which). This chain connects TRBV5-6 to TRBJ2-5, with D possibly TRBD2 on 6 matching bases. The CDR3 nucleotides read TGTGCCAGCAGCTTGGGGACTAACCAAGAGACCCAGTACTTC. This sequence encodes CASSLGTNQETQYF.